Presented here are 28 T cell receptor beta chains from one specimen sequenced in a study of CD8+CD57+ T cells in acquired aplastic anemia. An expansion of CD8+CD57+ cells by flow cytometry had been shown in patients chosen for sequencing. Researchers used genomic DNA as the template to profile TCR beta VDJ and CDR3. One entry per CDR3 protein, called by TCRdb with MiXCR from the reads. In the table there are tens of thousands of distinct CDR3 sequences, around 70% of which are singletons. Sequenced input: sorted CD4+, CD8+, or CD8+CD57+ T cells (not recorded which) from PBMCs. These receptors all come from a human donor with aplastic anemia.

Only a few counts were recorded for this clonotype. The DNA for the CDR3 is TGTGCCAGCGGACTAGCGGGAAACACAGATACGCAGTATTTT. The encoded protein is CASGLAGNTDTQYF. V is TRBV5-4 and J is TRBJ2-3; 12 bases are a match to TRBD2. The J segment lost 2 bases and the V segment lost 7 bases, leaving 2 bases of the junction unmatched. Germline V CDR1 and CDR2: SGHNT, YYREEE (reference sequence). The CDR3 is made up of 14 amino acids.

This clonotype was detected only a few times. The chain has TRBV6-1 and TRBJ2-1, with D perhaps TRBD2 (6 bases). Deletions cut 8 bases from V and 0 bases from J, with 20 bases between. The CDR3 is 17 amino acids. Germline CDR1 reads MNHNS; CDR2 reads SASEGT. CDR3 protein: CASSPASARLSYNEQFF. DNA for the CDR3: TGTGCCAGCTCCCCGGCTAGCGCAAGACTCTCCTACAATGAGCAGTTCTTC.

The chain has TRBV6-2 or TRBV6-3 and TRBJ2-7; no definite D call. Trimming removed 0 bases from V and 2 bases from J, with 2 bases in between. From germline, CDR1 is MNHEY and CDR2 SVGEGT. This CDR3 has 12 amino acids. The CDR3 DNA sequence: TGTGCCAGCAGTTACTCGACCTACGAGCAGTACTTC. Protein sequence: CASSYSTYEQYF.

V gene TRBV25-1 combines with J gene TRBJ2-1; the D gene is possibly TRBD2 (6 bases). The germline V and J ends were trimmed by 4 bases and 3 bases, with 16 bases remaining between them. The germline V gene encodes CDR1 MGHDK and CDR2 SYGVNS. The length of the CDR3 is 16 residues. As DNA, the CDR3 is TGTGCCAGCAGTGGCCTACCACTAGCAGTCTACAATGAGCAGTTCTTC. It codes for CASSGLPLAVYNEQFF.

The chain carries TRBV20-1 and TRBJ2-5, with 7 bases that match TRBD1. V trimming: 5 bases; J trimming: 1 base; junction bases outside the gene matches: 7. The CDR3 contains 14 residues. CDR1 is DFQATT and CDR2 is SNEGSKA in the germline V gene (reference sequence). CDR3 region: CSAPGTAAQETQYF. The CDR3, as DNA: TGCAGTGCTCCGGGGACAGCCGCCCAAGAGACCCAGTACTTC.

The chain uses TRBV2 and TRBJ1-1, with 12 bases that match TRBD1. In germline, CDR1 is SNHLY, CDR2 FYNNEI. There are 14 residues in the CDR3. Losses at the gene ends were 4 bases for V and 5 bases for J; bases not matched to a gene: 2. For the CDR3, the DNA is TGTGCCAGCAGTGGGGACAGGGGGCGAACTGAAGCTTTCTTT. It yields the protein CASSGDRGRTEAFF.

Notes on this clonotype: Relative to the germline gene, one junction end is altered; a read error may explain this. This chain connects TRBV2 to TRBJ1-2, with D possibly TRBD1 on 5 matching bases. Germline CDR1 is SNHLY and CDR2 is FYNNEI. The length of the CDR3 is 14 residues. In nucleotides, the CDR3 is TGTGCCAGCAGCACTATCTCGAAGGGGCAAGGGGCGGCCTTC. Translation: CASSTISKGQGAAF.

A few counts support this clonotype. The genes are TRBV15 and TRBJ2-7; TRBD1 or TRBD2 may be the D gene (5 bases each). Trimming pared 0 bases from V and 2 bases from J, leaving 23 bases between. The CDR3 is made up of 19 amino acids. Germline loops: CDR1 LNHNV, CDR2 YYDKDF (reference sequence). The CDR3 protein is CATSRDGTGGAGRAYEQYF. In DNA form, the CDR3 reads TGTGCCACCAGCAGAGACGGAACCGGTGGGGCGGGCCGTGCCTACGAGCAGTACTTC.

J is TRBJ2-7 and V is TRBV29-1; 12 bases agree with TRBD2. Germline V gene lookup returns CDR1 SQVTM and CDR2 ANQGSEA. Trimming at V came to 2 bases and at J to 11 bases, leaving 4 bases not matched to a gene. CDR3 length: 12 amino acids. The CDR3 region has the DNA TGCAGCGTTGAACTCGGACTAGCGGGAAAGTACTTC. Translation: CSVELGLAGKYF.

This clonotype was seen more than once but under ten times. This chain joins TRBV2 and TRBJ2-1, with unresolved D. V was trimmed by 6 bases and J by 9 bases, leaving 12 bases between them. This CDR3 contains 12 residues. Germline V gene data show CDR1 as SNHLY and CDR2 as FYNNEI. CDR3 sequence reads: CASSGSEVEQFF. The CDR3 nucleotides are TGTGCCAGCAGCGGCAGCGAGGTTGAGCAGTTCTTC.

The rearrangement uses TRBV10-3 and TRBJ1-1; D perhaps matches TRBD1 (5 bases). The CDR3 is 13 amino acids. The germline V and J ends were trimmed by 4 bases and 7 bases, with 13 bases remaining between them. Germline V gene data show CDR1 as ENHRY and CDR2 as SYGVKD. The CDR3 bases are TGTGCCATCAGTGGGGCAGGGAGCCGTGAAGCTTTCTTT. Protein: CAISGAGSREAFF.

This chain connects TRBV19 to TRBJ1-5; possibly TRBD1 for D (5 bases). This CDR3 region has 13 residues. Germline CDR1 and CDR2: LNHDA and SQIVND (reference sequence). V lost 4 bases to trimming and J lost 7 bases, with 11 bases between them. The CDR3 protein is CASSTQRDQPQHF. CDR3 DNA sequence: TGTGCCAGTAGTACCCAGAGGGACCAGCCCCAGCATTTT.

This clonotype was seen a single time. The chain employs TRBV7-9 and TRBJ2-2; 9 bases line up with TRBD1. Germline V CDR1 and CDR2: SEHNR, FQNEAQ (reference sequence). V shed 11 bases, J shed 6 bases, and the junction held 4 bases outside the gene matches. CDR3 length: 12 amino acids. CDR3 amino acids: CAVRQGAGELFF. CDR3 DNA sequence: TGTGCCGTAAGACAGGGGGCCGGGGAGCTGTTTTTT.

The chain employs TRBV6-2 or TRBV6-3 and TRBJ1-6; 8 positions match TRBD1. The CDR3 covers 14 residues. Germline V gives CDR1 MNHEY, CDR2 SVGEGT. Losses at the gene ends were 4 bases for V and 13 bases for J; bases not matched to a gene: 9. CDR3: CASSSTGTGTPLHF. The CDR3 nucleotides are TGTGCCAGCAGTTCCACAGGGACAGGAACTCCCCTCCACTTT.

V is TRBV2 and J is TRBJ2-1; 10 nucleotides line up with TRBD2. The germline V gene has CDR1 SNHLY and CDR2 FYNNEI. With V trimmed by 8 bases and J by 5 bases, 6 bases remained unmatched. The CDR3 is 14 residues long. CDR3 sequence reads: CASVAGGGDNEQFF. Written as DNA, the CDR3 is TGTGCCAGCGTAGCGGGGGGAGGCGACAATGAGCAGTTCTTC.

The count of this clonotype is one. This chain links TRBV5-6 with TRBJ1-1; TRBD1 matches at 8 bases. Trimming at V came to 3 bases and at J to 6 bases, leaving 4 bases not matched to a gene. Germline CDR1 and CDR2: SGHDT and YYEEEE. This CDR3 has 13 amino acids. The CDR3, as DNA: TGTGCCAGCAGCTCCGGACAGGGAGCTGAAGCTTTCTTT. Translating gives CASSSGQGAEAFF.

The chain carries TRBV10-3 and TRBJ2-7, with TRBD1 as a possible D gene (6 bases). CDR1 is ENHRY, CDR2 SYGVKD, per germline. The CDR3 totals 14 residues. Trimming removed 7 bases from V and 0 bases from J, with 13 bases in between. The CDR3, as DNA: TGTGCCATCAACCCTGGGACAAGCTCCTACGAGCAGTACTTC. Its translation: CAINPGTSSYEQYF.

This chain joins TRBV2 and TRBJ2-5; 8 positions match TRBD1. The CDR3 extends over 15 amino acids. V was pared by 6 bases and J by 5 bases, with 11 bases of the junction left unmatched. Germline lookup yields CDR1 SNHLY and CDR2 FYNNEI. The CDR3 DNA is TGTGCCAGCAGCCCTACCCCAGGGGGCAGGGAGACCCAGTACTTC. Translation gives CASSPTPGGRETQYF.

A word on this clonotype: An end of the junction differs from the germline gene, which may be a read error. The chain couples TRBV10-3 to TRBJ1-6; a possible D gene is TRBD1 (6 bases). The germline V gene has CDR1 ENHRY and CDR2 SYGVKD. The CDR3 loop spans 14 amino acids. The CDR3 DNA is TGTGCCGCCTCTAAGGGGGGGGATAACTCACCCCTCCACTTT. It translates to CAASKGGDNSPLHF.

The V gene is TRBV25-1, the J gene TRBJ1-2; a weak D match, TRBD1 (5 bases). This CDR3 has 12 amino acids. Trimming removed 3 bases at V and 8 bases at J, with 10 bases between. Germline assignment: CDR1 MGHDK and CDR2 SYGVNS. CDR3 in DNA: TGTGCCAGCAGTGACCCAGGGAGGGGCTACACCTTC. Amino acid sequence: CASSDPGRGYTF.

CDR3 in amino acids: CASSAPTRRVTGELFF. CDR3 in DNA: TGTGCCAGCAGCGCCCCGACTAGACGGGTCACCGGGGAGCTGTTTTTT. This chain links TRBV11-2 with TRBJ2-2; weak D call: TRBD2 (6 bases). CDR1 is SGHAT, CDR2 FQNNGV, per germline. CDR3 size: 16 residues. Trimming took 5 bases from V and 4 from J, leaving 17 bases between them. The variable domain in full, with the rest retrieved from reference TRBV11-2 and TRBJ2-2, is EAGVAQSPRYKIIEKRQSVAFWCNPISGHATLYWYQQILGQGPKLLIQFQNNGVVDDSQLPKDRFSAERLKGVDSTLKIQPAKLEDSAVYLCASSAPTRRVTGELFFGEGSRLTVL.

This sequence joins TRBV24-1 and TRBJ2-3, with 8 nucleotides matching TRBD1. This CDR3 spans 15 amino acids. Germline CDR1 KGHDR, CDR2 SFDVKD. Unmatched junction bases numbered 7, after V lost 5 bases and J lost 4 bases. The CDR3 DNA is TGTGCCACCAGTGCTGGACAGGGCCCCGCAGATACGCAGTATTTT. This translates into CATSAGQGPADTQYF.

This chain uses TRBV19 with TRBJ1-2; D not resolved. Germline V gene lookup returns CDR1 LNHDA and CDR2 SQIVND (reference sequence). V was cut by 4 bases and J by 6 bases, with 12 bases left in between. The CDR3 has 13 residues. The CDR3 is CASSRAHTDGYTF. CDR3 in DNA: TGTGCCAGTAGTAGGGCCCATACGGATGGCTACACCTTC.

The J gene is TRBJ2-3, the V gene TRBV25-1; D gene unclear. Germline lookup yields CDR1 MGHDK and CDR2 SYGVNS. V was shortened by 5 bases and J by 7 bases, with 7 bases between the two germline ends. The CDR3 contains 11 residues. CDR3 residues: CASSIGNTQYF. The DNA for the CDR3 is TGTGCCAGCAGTATCGGCAATACGCAGTATTTT.

The V gene is TRBV5-8, the J gene TRBJ2-1; TRBD1 is a possible D gene (6 bases). Trimming pared 4 bases from V and 4 bases from J, leaving 12 bases between. CDR3 length: 14 residues. Germline-derived CDR1 and CDR2 are SGHTS and YDEGEE. CDR3 sequence: CASSPTGSYNEQFF. DNA of the CDR3: TGTGCCAGCAGCCCGACAGGTTCGTACAATGAGCAGTTCTTC.

The V gene is TRBV9, the J gene TRBJ2-1; no clear D. Trimming cost V 0 bases and J 7 bases, with 14 bases left between them. The CDR3 loop spans 15 amino acids. The germline V gene has CDR1 SGDLS and CDR2 YYNGEE. The CDR3 DNA sequence: TGTGCCAGCAGCGTAGCTGTGATAGCTCGGAATGAGCAGTTCTTC. Its translation is CASSVAVIARNEQFF.

This chain uses TRBV2 with TRBJ1-1, with D unresolved. V lost 9 bases, J lost 3 bases, and 11 bases lay in between. Germline CDR1 reads SNHLY; CDR2 reads FYNNEI. The CDR3 is 12 amino acids. The DNA of the CDR3 is TGTGCCAGTAGTCCCCCGGACACTGAAGCTTTCTTT. It codes for CASSPPDTEAFF.

This clonotype has a single count. This rearrangement joins TRBV7-9 to TRBJ2-7; D is ambiguous. This CDR3 contains 13 residues. Trimming shortened V by 4 bases and J by 4 bases, and 11 bases separated the two germline ends. Germline assignment: CDR1 SEHNR and CDR2 FQNEAQ (reference sequence). The CDR3 bases are TGTGCCAGCAGCTCAAACGCGGCATACGAGCAGTACTTC. Its translation is CASSSNAAYEQYF.